The T cell receptor (beta chain) described here comes from a study of OX40 agonist ivuxolimab in advanced cancers. Looking at the study overall: Ivuxolimab, an antibody acting as an agonist of OX40 (CD134), was used to treat patients.

Produced via immunoSEQ multiplex PCR; TCRdb's table is partial and in-frame only. The sample includes tens of thousands of clones, roughly 86% of them seen just once. In germline, CDR1 is LNHDA, CDR2 SQIVND (reference sequence). CDR3 size: 13 residues. V trimming: 5 bases; J trimming: 7 bases; junction bases outside the gene matches: 6. This sample comprised CD4+ or CD8+ T cells sorted from blood, obtained in a trial of the OX40 agonist ivuxolimab. The chain carries TRBV19 and TRBJ1-2, with TRBD1 matching over 8 bases. This receptor was obtained from an adult with an advanced solid tumor such as melanoma, head and neck, liver or kidney cancer. CDR3 DNA sequence: TGTGCCAGTAGTGGGGGGACAGGAACTGGCTACACCTTC. It encodes CASSGGTGTGYTF. Complete variable domain (other parts from reference TRBV19 and TRBJ1-2): DGGITQSPKYLFRKEGQNVTLSCEQNLNHDAMYWYRQDPGQGLRLIYYSQIVNDFQKGDIAEGYSVSREKKESFPLTVTSAQKNPTAFYLCASSGGTGTGYTFGSGTRLTVV.